This is a list of T cell receptor beta chains from one sample in a study of OX40 agonist ivuxolimab in advanced cancers. TCRdb's table, derived via immunoSEQ multiplex PCR, lists solely in-frame clones and lacks some. Found here are approximately 73,000 clones, around nine tenths of them singletons; the top ten hold 10% to 15%. Sequences were derived from CD4+ or CD8+ T cells sorted from blood, sampled in a trial of the OX40 agonist ivuxolimab. The receptors here all came from an adult with an advanced solid tumor such as melanoma, head and neck, liver or kidney cancer. CDR3s include the opening cysteine and the closing phenylalanine or tryptophan. A D gene is named only where the DNA matches it firmly. Rows may omit the clone size; those that give it use once, few, many or a size class.

>TRBV27|.|TRBJ1-1|TRBD1
TGTGCCAGCAGTTTATCCAGGGGGCTCACTGAAGCTTTCTTT
CASSLSRGLTEAFF
>TRBV10-3|.|TRBJ2-7|TRBD1
TGTGCCTACTCCGGGACAGGGGATAATCACGAGCAGTACTTC
CAYSGTGDNHEQYF
>TRBV19|few|TRBJ2-2|TRBD2
TGTGCCTCAAGTCGGGAGGGCACCGGGGAGCTGTTTTTT
CASSREGTGELFF
>TRBV4-1|.|TRBJ2-1|TRBD2
TGCGCCAGCAGCCCTATTCGACTAGCGGGAGGATTAGATGAGCAGTTCTTC
CASSPIRLAGGLDEQFF
>TRBV9|.|TRBJ2-1|TRBD2
TGTGCCAGCAGCGCCACCGGGACTAGCGGGGTTCAGAATGAGCAGTTCTTC
CASSATGTSGVQNEQFF
>TRBV18|.|TRBJ2-5|TRBD2
TGTGCCAGCTCACCCCCGGGACTAGCGGGACAAGAGACCCAGTACTTC
CASSPPGLAGQETQYF
>TRBV28|.|TRBJ2-2|TRBD2
TGTGCCAGCAGTTTGATCGGGCTAGCGGGAGTCGACGGGGAGCTGTTTTTT
CASSLIGLAGVDGELFF
>TRBV20-1|.|TRBJ2-1|.
TGCAGTGCCCACTCCTACAATGAGCAGTTCTTC
CSAHSYNEQFF
>TRBV7-9|.|TRBJ2-7|.
TGTGCCAGCAGCTTACTAAGCGGGTTCAGCTCCTACGAGCAGTACTTC
CASSLLSGFSSYEQYF
>TRBV6-5|.|TRBJ2-5|TRBD1
TGTGCCAGCAGTTACCGCCCGACAGGGACCTCGGGGACCCAGTACTTC
CASSYRPTGTSGTQYF
>TRBV7-6|few|TRBJ2-5|TRBD2
TGTGCCAGCAGCCCCCGACTAGCGGGGGACCAAGAGACCCAGTACTTC
CASSPRLAGDQETQYF
>TRBV12-5|.|TRBJ2-7|.
TGTGCTAGTGGTTTGAGACCGGACTACGAGCAGTACTTC
CASGLRPDYEQYF
>TRBV4-1|.|TRBJ2-3|.
TGCGCCAGCAGCCGTGGGAGCATAGCTAGCACAGATACGCAGTATTTT
CASSRGSIASTDTQYF
>TRBV6-4|few|TRBJ2-7|.
TGTGCCAGCAGTGAGACCCAGAGAGCCGAGCAGTACTTC
CASSETQRAEQYF
>TRBV5-4|.|TRBJ1-4|.
TGTGCCAGCAGCCAGGACAGAATAAATGAAAAACTGTTTTTT
CASSQDRINEKLFF
>TRBV7-9|.|TRBJ2-7|.
TGTGCCAGCAGCCCGGGACATACCTACGAGCAGTACTTC
CASSPGHTYEQYF
>TRBV27|.|TRBJ1-5|.
TGTGCCAGCAGTTTAACGGGGTGGCCGCAGCGGCCCCAGCATTTT
CASSLTGWPQRPQHF
>TRBV9|.|TRBJ2-2|.
TGTGCCAGCAGCGTAGTCGGGGCTAGGAGCGGGGAGCTGTTTTTT
CASSVVGARSGELFF
>TRBV30|.|TRBJ2-7|.
TGTGCCTGGGGTACCTACGAGCAGTACTTC
CAWGTYEQYF
>TRBV7-7|.|TRBJ2-5|.
TGTGCTAGCAGCCCTAACAGTTACCAAGAGACCCAGTACTTC
CASSPNSYQETQYF
>TRBV28|.|TRBJ1-1|TRBD1
TGTGCCAGCAGTTTAGGGACAGTAGAAGCTTTCTTT
CASSLGTVEAFF
>TRBV9|.|TRBJ2-5|TRBD2
TGTGCCAGCAGCCATGAGAGCGGGATGGGCGAGACCCAGTACTTC
CASSHESGMGETQYF
>TRBV11-3|.|TRBJ1-5|.
TGTGCCAGCAGCCCCGGGACACATTATAGCAATCAGCCCCAGCATTTT
CASSPGTHYSNQPQHF
>TRBV15|once|TRBJ2-7|TRBD2
TGTGCCACCAGCCGGGGGGGGCTAGCGGGCTACGAGCAGTACTTC
CATSRGGLAGYEQYF
>TRBV7-3|.|TRBJ2-5|.
TGTGCCAGCAGCTTGTACCCACAAGAGACCCAGTACTTC
CASSLYPQETQYF
>TRBV25-1|.|TRBJ1-1|.
TGTGCCAGCAGTGAGTTTGTAGGGGGCACTGAAGCTTTCTTT
CASSEFVGGTEAFF
>TRBV7-9|.|TRBJ2-3|TRBD2
TGTGCCAGCAGCTTTTACGCTAGCGGGAGCACAGATACGCAGTATTTT
CASSFYASGSTDTQYF
>TRBV25-1|.|TRBJ2-3|TRBD2
TGTGCCAGCAGTGAAAGCGGGGTCACAGATACGCAGTATTTT
CASSESGVTDTQYF